Each of the 8 T cell receptor beta chains below was sequenced from the same sample in a study of blood T cell repertoires in COVID-19. Generated by immunoSEQ multiplex PCR, the TCRdb table keeps only in-frame clones and is missing some. The table records a few hundred thousand clones, 65% to 90% of them present only once. Material: peripheral blood. Every receptor here comes from a middle-aged woman who had recovered from COVID-19.

The genes are TRBV6-6 and TRBJ2-7, with 8 bases lining up with TRBD1. The CDR3 runs 15 residues. CDR1 is MNHNY and CDR2 is SVGAGI in the germline V gene (reference sequence). V was clipped by 6 bases and J by 0 bases; unmatched bases: 7. DNA for the CDR3: TGTGCCAGCAGACGACAGGGGATGAACTCCTACGAGCAGTACTTC. This encodes CASRRQGMNSYEQYF.

CDR3 bases: TGTGCCAGCACCGAGGACAGGGAGGTTGAAAAACTGTTTTTT. Residues: CASTEDREVEKLFF. This chain joins TRBV6-5 and TRBJ1-4, with TRBD1 matching over 8 bases. CDR3 size: 14 residues. The germline gives CDR1 MNHEY, CDR2 SVGAGI. Unmatched junction bases numbered 8, after V lost 7 bases and J lost 7 bases.

V and J are TRBV7-2 and TRBJ2-3; D is perhaps TRBD1 (5 bases). The CDR3 has 15 amino acids. Per germline, CDR1 SGHTA and CDR2 FQGNSA. The V end was cut by 2 bases, the J end by 4 bases, with 13 bases between. The CDR3 reads CASSLSGRVADTQYF. DNA of the CDR3: TGTGCCAGCAGCTTATCCGGCAGGGTGGCAGATACGCAGTATTTT.

The V and J genes are TRBV6-5 and TRBJ2-1; D is possibly TRBD1 (7 bases). This CDR3 is built from 15 residues. The V and J ends lost 6 bases and 5 bases respectively, with 17 bases between them. Germline CDR1 is MNHEY and CDR2 is SVGAGI. CDR3 in DNA: TGTGCCAGCAGAGACCAGGGGGGCCTCAACAATGAGCAGTTCTTC. This sequence encodes CASRDQGGLNNEQFF.

V is TRBV9 and J is TRBJ2-3, with 8 bases fitting TRBD2. The CDR3 consists of 14 residues. J lost 3 bases, V lost 2 bases, and 2 bases had no gene match. Germline V lookup: CDR1 SGDLS, CDR2 YYNGEE. CDR3 loop: CASSVQRGTDTQYF. CDR3 coding DNA: TGTGCCAGCAGCGTTCAGCGGGGGACAGATACGCAGTATTTT.

The chain uses TRBV10-3 and TRBJ1-2; D remains ambiguous. This CDR3 region has 14 residues. Germline CDR1 and CDR2: ENHRY and SYGVKD. Trimming removed 7 bases from V and 8 bases from J, with 20 bases in between. CDR3 DNA sequence: TGTGCCATCACCTCGGGGTCTGTGGCTTCGGGCTACACCTTC. It specifies CAITSGSVASGYTF.

V and J are TRBV11-3 and TRBJ1-1; D remains ambiguous. Trimming removed 1 base from V and 3 bases from J, with 9 bases in between. Germline loops: CDR1 SGHNT, CDR2 YENEEA. The CDR3 totals 14 residues. The CDR3 nucleotides read TGTGCCAGCAGCTTAGGGGCTTTGGACACTGAAGCTTTCTTT. Its protein product is CASSLGALDTEAFF.

The chain has TRBV29-1 and TRBJ2-3; perhaps TRBD2 as D (6 bases). CDR3 size: 14 residues. The germline V gene has CDR1 SQVTM and CDR2 ANQGSEA. V lost 8 bases and J lost 4, with 19 bases in between. The chain's CDR3 is CSLRPGTDSDTQYF. The CDR3 coding sequence is TGCAGCTTGCGACCCGGGACTGACTCAGATACGCAGTATTTT.